Each of the 30 T cell receptor beta chains below was sequenced from the same sample in a study of OX40 agonist ivuxolimab in advanced cancers. Data came from immunoSEQ multiplex PCR; TCRdb stores just in-frame clones and leaves some out. The sample gives 80,000 to 95,000 clones, about 83% of which show up once; 1.3% to 1.5% is in the top ten. Here the sequenced sample was CD4+ or CD8+ T cells sorted from blood, taken in a trial of the OX40 agonist ivuxolimab. These receptor sequences come from an adult with an advanced solid tumor such as melanoma, head and neck, liver or kidney cancer.

The table lists this clone with a few counts. The CDR3, as DNA: TGTGCCAGTAGTTCCGATACATGGGGTTGGGCTGAAGCTTTCTTT. Translating it yields CASSSDTWGWAEAFF. The V gene is TRBV19, the J gene TRBJ1-1; no firm D call. This CDR3 is built from 15 residues. Germline V gene data show CDR1 as LNHDA and CDR2 as SQIVND (reference sequence). The V end was cut by 5 bases, the J end by 6 bases, with 19 bases between.

This chain links TRBV19 with TRBJ2-7; D unresolved. V lost 2 bases to trimming and J lost 5 bases, with 10 bases between them. Germline lookup yields CDR1 LNHDA and CDR2 SQIVND (reference sequence). The CDR3 covers 13 residues. In DNA form, the CDR3 reads TGTGCCAGTAGTATACCCTCCCTTGACGAGCAGTACTTC. Translation gives CASSIPSLDEQYF.

The chain uses TRBV18 and TRBJ2-1; D ambiguous. The V gene lost 3 bases and the J gene lost 2 bases, with 5 bases spanning the gap. The germline gives CDR1 KGHSH, CDR2 LQKENI. This CDR3 spans 13 amino acids. The CDR3: CASSPDAYNEQFF. In nucleotides, the CDR3 is TGTGCCAGCTCACCTGACGCCTACAATGAGCAGTTCTTC.

The rearrangement uses TRBV14 and TRBJ2-2; D is possibly TRBD2 (5 bases). This CDR3 spans 15 amino acids. V dropped 1 base and J dropped 5 bases, with 11 bases sitting between them. The germline V gene encodes CDR1 SGHDN and CDR2 FVKESK. CDR3 nucleotides: TGTGCCAGCAGCCAAGTGTCAGGACTTACCGGGGAGCTGTTTTTT. Translated: CASSQVSGLTGELFF.

This clone was counted ten times or more. This chain links TRBV4-1 with TRBJ1-5; no clear D gene. V gave up 0 bases and J gave up 6 bases, with 6 bases separating them. From germline, CDR1 is MGHRA and CDR2 YSYEKL. The length of the CDR3 is 13 residues. CDR3 in DNA: TGCGCCAGCAGCCAAGATGAGGGTCAGCCCCAGCATTTT. Its protein is CASSQDEGQPQHF.

The V and J genes are TRBV18 and TRBJ2-5, with D perhaps TRBD1 (6 bases). Germline assignment: CDR1 KGHSH and CDR2 LQKENI. The germline V and J ends were trimmed by 8 bases and 5 bases, with 12 bases remaining between them. CDR3 length: 12 amino acids. The CDR3 here is CASAGQRETQYF. In DNA, the CDR3 is TGTGCCAGCGCCGGACAGCGCGAGACCCAGTACTTC.

In this sample, this clone turned up once. The chain combines TRBV16 with TRBJ1-2; 9 bases map to TRBD1. The CDR3 has 15 amino acids. The J segment lost 8 bases and the V segment lost 0 bases, leaving 7 bases of the junction unmatched. Looked up from germline, CDR1 is KGHSY and CDR2 is FQNENV. The CDR3 sequence: CASSQSQGTGKGYTF. The CDR3 DNA reads as TGTGCCAGCAGCCAATCGCAGGGGACAGGGAAAGGCTACACCTTC.

This clone was seen a single time. The V gene is TRBV9, the J gene TRBJ2-3, with TRBD2 identical over 11 bases. CDR3 length: 20 amino acids. Germline-derived CDR1 and CDR2 are SGDLS and YYNGEE. The J segment lost 2 bases and the V segment lost 4 bases, leaving 18 bases of the junction unmatched. CDR3 DNA: TGTGCCAGCAGCTCCAGAGGGCTAGCGGGGGGACTAACCAACACAGATACGCAGTATTTT. This translates into CASSSRGLAGGLTNTDTQYF.

This chain connects TRBV5-1 to TRBJ2-5; D is unclear. The J call is in doubt because the DNA end fits TRBJ2-7 better. CDR1 and CDR2 from the germline V gene are SGHRS and YFSETQ. CDR3 length: 14 residues. CDR3 loop: CASSLGQVTYEQYF. CDR3 in DNA: TGCGCCAGCAGCTTGGGGCAGGTTACCTACGAGCAGTACTTC.

This chain links TRBV5-1 with TRBJ2-5; the match to TRBD2 covers 11 bases. Germline V gene sequence: CDR1 SGHRS, CDR2 YFSETQ. The V and J ends lost 1 base and 5 bases, in that order; junction bases with no gene match: 4. The CDR3 length is 15 residues. CDR3 sequence: CASSLLLAGEETQYF. Here the CDR3 DNA reads TGCGCCAGCAGCTTGCTACTAGCGGGAGAGGAGACCCAGTACTTC.

The V call is TRBV11-2, the J call TRBJ2-3; 8 positions match TRBD2. The CDR3 is 16 amino acids. The germline V gene encodes CDR1 SGHAT and CDR2 FQNNGV. The J segment lost 0 bases and the V segment lost 2 bases, leaving 4 bases of the junction unmatched. The CDR3 region is CASSLRQRGSTDTQYF. As DNA, the CDR3 is TGTGCCAGCAGCTTAAGACAGCGGGGGAGCACAGATACGCAGTATTTT.

The chain is built from TRBV28 and TRBJ1-1; D perhaps matches TRBD1 (6 bases). CDR1 MDHEN and CDR2 SYDVKM come from the germline V gene. CDR3 size: 13 residues. Trimming removed 8 bases at V and 4 bases at J, with 14 bases between. CDR3 in amino acids: CASRRGVGTEAFF. The CDR3 DNA follows: TGTGCCAGCCGGAGGGGGGTGGGCACTGAAGCTTTCTTT.

The chain is built from TRBV25-1 and TRBJ2-3, with 10 nucleotides matching TRBD2. V shed 1 base, J shed 6 bases, and the junction held 7 bases outside the gene matches. Germline loops: CDR1 MGHDK, CDR2 SYGVNS. The CDR3 is made up of 16 amino acids. CDR3 DNA sequence: TGTGCCAGCAGTGAATTTTCCACGGGACTAGCGGATACGCAGTATTTT. It is translated as CASSEFSTGLADTQYF.

The V and J genes are TRBV6-5 and TRBJ2-1, with 8 bases fitting TRBD1. This CDR3 is built from 15 residues. V dropped 5 bases and J dropped 5; count of bases not matched to a gene: 8. The germline V gene has CDR1 MNHEY and CDR2 SVGAGI. The CDR3 here is CASSPQGARHNEQFF. CDR3 DNA: TGTGCCAGCAGTCCCCAGGGGGCAAGGCACAATGAGCAGTTCTTC.

This chain uses TRBV5-1 with TRBJ2-3; TRBD2 agrees at 9 bases. With V trimmed by 1 base and J by 1 base, 10 bases remained unmatched. The CDR3 has 18 residues. Germline values: CDR1 SGHRS, CDR2 YFSETQ. The CDR3 bases are TGCGCCAGCAGCTTGTTTCTAGCGGGGTCTTTTGGCACAGATACGCAGTATTTT. Residues: CASSLFLAGSFGTDTQYF.

This chain uses TRBV6-6 with TRBJ1-1; weak D call: TRBD1 (6 bases). This CDR3 region has 16 residues. From germline, CDR1 is MNHNY and CDR2 SVGAGI (reference sequence). The ends were cut back, 8 bases at V and 2 bases at J, with 21 bases in the middle. In nucleotides, the CDR3 is TGTGCCAGCTTACCACCGGGGGCGGGGACTAACACTGAAGCTTTCTTT. It codes for CASLPPGAGTNTEAFF.

The table lists this clone with a few counts. The chain is built from TRBV28 and TRBJ1-5; D is ambiguous. CDR3 length: 11 residues. Germline CDR1 MDHEN, CDR2 SYDVKM. The CDR3 loop is CASMENQPQHF. CDR3 DNA: TGTGCTTCGATGGAGAATCAGCCCCAGCATTTT.

The chain recombines TRBV7-2 with TRBJ2-7; no firm D call. CDR3 length equals 13 residues. Germline CDR1 is SGHTA and CDR2 is FQGNSA. V lost 0 bases and J lost 3, with 6 bases in between. The CDR3, as DNA: TGTGCCAGCAGCTTAGCGCGGAGCTACGAGCAGTACTTC. Protein product: CASSLARSYEQYF.

This clone was seen a few times. J is TRBJ2-7 and V is TRBV5-5, with D possibly called TRBD1 or TRBD2 (5 bases each). CDR1 and CDR2 from the germline V gene are SGHKS and YYEKEE (reference sequence). The CDR3 loop spans 16 amino acids. With 5 bases removed from V and 0 bases from J, the gap between germline ends came to 18 bases. CDR3 coding DNA: TGTGCCAGCAGACGTACCGGGACCTCGAGCTCCTACGAGCAGTACTTC. It translates to CASRRTGTSSSYEQYF.

The chain combines TRBV5-1 with TRBJ1-4; D call uncertain. V lost 4 bases to trimming and J lost 5 bases, with 9 bases between them. The CDR3 is made up of 13 amino acids. The germline gives CDR1 SGHRS, CDR2 YFSETQ. In nucleotides, the CDR3 is TGCGCCAGCAGCGGGCAGCGGAATGAAAAACTGTTTTTT. Protein sequence: CASSGQRNEKLFF.

This clone was picked up a small number of times. The CDR3 bases are TGCGCCAGCAGCGCTGGGACAGGGAATCCTAACTATGGCTACACCTTC. Translation gives CASSAGTGNPNYGYTF. This chain uses TRBV5-1 with TRBJ1-2, with 9 bases lining up with TRBD1. The junction had 7 bases not matched to a gene; V was cut back by 4 bases and J by 0 bases. There are 16 residues in the CDR3. CDR1 and CDR2 (germline): SGHRS, YFSETQ.

The chain has TRBV7-2 and TRBJ2-2; 7 bases fit TRBD1. The CDR3 spans 16 residues. J was trimmed by 4 bases and V by 0 bases; bases with no gene match: 5. Germline V lookup: CDR1 SGHTA, CDR2 FQGNSA. The CDR3 coding sequence is TGTGCCAGCAGCTTAGCAGGGGGCCAGATCACCGGGGAGCTGTTTTTT. Translation: CASSLAGGQITGELFF.

The chain carries TRBV5-8 and TRBJ2-4; a possible D gene is TRBD1 (6 bases). Per the germline V gene, CDR1 is SGHTS and CDR2 is YDEGEE. The CDR3 has 14 amino acids. V was trimmed by 4 bases and J by 6 bases, leaving 14 bases between them. This CDR3 reads CASSMPQGRNIQYF. DNA of the CDR3: TGTGCCAGCAGCATGCCTCAGGGGAGAAACATTCAGTACTTC.

The chain is built from TRBV5-1 and TRBJ2-7; the match to TRBD1 covers 8 bases. The CDR3 is 13 residues long. Germline CDR1 and CDR2: SGHRS and YFSETQ. The junction had 3 bases not matched to a gene; V was cut back by 5 bases and J by 2 bases. In DNA form, the CDR3 reads TGCGCCAGCAGTCCGGACAGGGCCTACGAGCAGTACTTC. Translating it yields CASSPDRAYEQYF.

The chain couples TRBV6-1 to TRBJ1-6; D ambiguous. Trimming pared 1 base from V and 8 bases from J, leaving 9 bases between. Germline CDR1 reads MNHNS; CDR2 reads SASEGT. The CDR3 is made up of 14 amino acids. CDR3 DNA sequence: TGTGCCAGCAGTGAAGTGGTTACTTATTCACCCCTCCACTTT. Protein product: CASSEVVTYSPLHF.

This clone was detected once. The genes are TRBV5-4 and TRBJ2-1; 7 nucleotides align to TRBD2. With V trimmed by 4 bases and J by 11 bases, 6 bases remained unmatched. CDR3 size: 12 residues. CDR1 is SGHNT, CDR2 YYREEE, per germline (reference sequence). The DNA for the CDR3 is TGTGCCAGCAGCCAGAAGACTAGCCAGCAGTTCTTC. Protein: CASSQKTSQQFF.

V gene TRBV18 combines with J gene TRBJ2-3, with 9 bases identical to TRBD1. CDR3 length: 15 residues. Germline values: CDR1 KGHSH, CDR2 LQKENI. The V segment lost 6 bases and the J segment 1 base; nucleotides outside the gene matches: 5. CDR3 DNA sequence: TGTGCCAGCTCTCGGGACAGGGAGGGCACAGATACGCAGTATTTT. Residues: CASSRDREGTDTQYF. Drawing the rest from reference TRBV18 and TRBJ2-3, the complete variable domain is NAGVMQNPRHLVRRRGQEARLRCSPMKGHSHVYWYRQLPEEGLKFMVYLQKENIIDESGMPKERFSAEFPKEGPSILRIQQVVRGDSAAYFCASSRDREGTDTQYFGPGTRLTVL.

The CDR3 bases are TGTGCCAGCAGTACTCTCGGACGAAACACTGAAGCTTTCTTT. Its protein product is CASSTLGRNTEAFF. The V call is TRBV6-5, the J call TRBJ1-1, with D hard to call. The CDR3 runs 14 residues. Germline V CDR1 and CDR2: MNHEY, SVGAGI. V lost 5 bases, J lost 2 bases, and 12 bases lay in between.

This sequence joins TRBV4-1 and TRBJ1-5, with D possibly matching TRBD1 (5 bases). The CDR3 spans 16 residues. V lost 4 bases and J 0 bases, leaving 13 bases between the germline ends. Germline loops: CDR1 MGHRA, CDR2 YSYEKL. CDR3 in DNA: TGCGCCAGCAGCCCAGGGTACGGGAATAGCAATCAGCCCCAGCATTTT. Encoded protein: CASSPGYGNSNQPQHF.

The rearrangement links TRBV6-1 to TRBJ1-5, with D maybe TRBD1 (5 bases). Germline-derived CDR1 and CDR2 are MNHNS and SASEGT. V dropped 5 bases and J dropped 3 bases, with 11 bases sitting between them. The CDR3 runs to 14 residues. The CDR3 sequence: CASSTRGDNQPQHF. Written as DNA, the CDR3 is TGTGCCAGCAGTACACGGGGGGACAATCAGCCCCAGCATTTT.